This record covers a single TCR beta chain. The sample originates from a study of blood T cell repertoires in COVID-19. Data came from immunoSEQ multiplex PCR; TCRdb stores just in-frame clones and leaves some out. This table has under 200,000 clones, approximately 91% appearing once. The CDR3 consists of 12 residues. The V gene's germline CDR1 is DFQATT and CDR2 SNEGSKA (reference sequence). The V end lost 3 bases, the J end lost 7 bases, and 10 bases lay between the germline ends. The V call is TRBV20-1, the J call TRBJ2-1, with a possible D match to TRBD2 (6 bases). The sequencing input was peripheral blood. This TCR was sampled from a man aged 65 to 79 with active or convalescent COVID-19. CDR3 DNA sequence: TGCAGTGCTAGTTTTGGGGGGAATGAGCAGTTCTTC. Translating gives CSASFGGNEQFF.